Listed below are T cell receptor beta chains from one sample, sequenced in a study of CD8 T cells in ankylosing spondylitis. In TCRdb, the 5' RACE reads were re-called with MiXCR into one record per CDR3 protein. In the table there are 450,000 to 550,000 distinct CDR3 sequences, roughly 5.3% of which are singletons. The sequencing sample was made of blood, either unsorted or a sorted T cell fraction (not recorded which). The receptors derive from a male donor with ankylosing spondylitis. CDR3s include the opening cysteine and the closing phenylalanine or tryptophan. The order of the fields is V gene, J gene, CDR3 length, D gene, clone size, CDR3 DNA, CDR3 protein. D genes are given only for firm matches. Only part of the rows carry a size: once, few, many, or a class if the clone is expanded.

>TRBV18|TRBJ2-1|15|.|few
TGTGCCAGCTCACCACTGGTCCCCCTGGAGAATGAGCAGTTCTTC
CASSPLVPLENEQFF
>TRBV9|TRBJ2-1|13|TRBD2|many
TGTGCCAGCGGGACTAGCGGGAGAGATGAGCAGTTCTTC
CASGTSGRDEQFF
>TRBV20-1|TRBJ2-7|13|.|many
TGCAGTGCTAGAGCGGGAGCGGTCTACGAGCAGTACTTC
CSARAGAVYEQYF
>TRBV28|TRBJ2-7|14|TRBD1|.
TGTGCCACCTATCAACAGGGGGTTTCCTACGAGCAGTACTTC
CATYQQGVSYEQYF
>TRBV20-1|TRBJ2-7|14|.|many
TGCAGTGCTACTAGGGACCCTGACTCCTACGAGCAGTACTTC
CSATRDPDSYEQYF
>TRBV12-3/TRBV12-4|TRBJ2-5|13|.|many
TGTGCCAGCAGTTTGAACAGTCAAGAGACCCAGTACTTC
CASSLNSQETQYF
>TRBV20-1|TRBJ1-4|14|TRBD1|many
TGCAGTGCAACGGTGCGGGACAGTTACGAAAAACTGTTTTTT
CSATVRDSYEKLFF
>TRBV24-1|TRBJ2-3|13|.|many
TGTGCCACCGGGGACGGATACACAGATACGCAGTATTTT
CATGDGYTDTQYF
>TRBV5-1|TRBJ1-3|15|.|.
TGCGCCAGCTCTCACAGGCCACTCTCTGGAAACACCATATATTTT
CASSHRPLSGNTIYF
>TRBV5-1|TRBJ1-4|16|TRBD1|.
TGCGCCAGCAGCTTGAGGGCGGACAGGATGGGAGAAAAACTGTTTTTT
CASSLRADRMGEKLFF
>TRBV12-3/TRBV12-4|TRBJ1-2|11|TRBD1|many
TGTGCCAGCAGAACAGGGGATGGCTACACCTTC
CASRTGDGYTF
>TRBV29-1|TRBJ2-1|15|.|many
TGCAGCGCCGCCGAGAGGAGACTCCCGGGTCATGAGCAGTTCTTC
CSAAERRLPGHEQFF
>TRBV9|TRBJ1-6|17|TRBD1|many
TGTGCCAGCAGCGCGCCTCGGACAGGAAGGTATAATTCACCCCTCCACTTT
CASSAPRTGRYNSPLHF
>TRBV20-1|TRBJ2-5|13|.|many
TGCAGTGCTAGAGGGCTCATTAAAGAGACCCAGTACTTC
CSARGLIKETQYF
>TRBV5-4|TRBJ2-3|15|.|few
TGTGCCAGCAGCTTGGGGGCGGGGACAGATCCAACGCAGTATTTT
CASSLGAGTDPTQYF
>TRBV20-1|TRBJ2-7|12|.|.
TGCAGTGCTAGGGCAGGCGACTACGAGCAGTACTTC
CSARAGDYEQYF
>TRBV29-1|TRBJ1-5|13|TRBD1|many
TGCAGCGTTCTTGGACAGGCTAATCAGCCCCAGCATTTT
CSVLGQANQPQHF
>TRBV10-3|TRBJ2-1|16|TRBD2|many
TGTGCCATCAGTGAGAGGCCTAGCGGGAGGAACAATGAGCAGTTCTTC
CAISERPSGRNNEQFF
>TRBV25-1|TRBJ1-1|12|.|many
TGTGCCAGCAGTGGCATGAACACTGAAGCTTTCTTT
CASSGMNTEAFF
>TRBV20-1|TRBJ1-1|14|.|many
TGCAGTGCTGACTCCGGGCGGGGGGACGCAAGAGCTTTCTTT
CSADSGRGDARAFF
>TRBV9|TRBJ2-1|16|.|many
TGTGCCAGCAGCCTCATCGGACAGAGGCCGAACAATGAGCAGTTCTTC
CASSLIGQRPNNEQFF
>TRBV7-2|TRBJ1-1|14|.|many
TGTGCCAGCAGCTTAGAGAACGGGGGGACTGAAGCTTTCTTT
CASSLENGGTEAFF
>TRBV5-1|TRBJ2-7|16|.|many
TGCGCCAGCAGTTTTACCGGGACGGTCAGCTCCTACGAGCAGTACTTC
CASSFTGTVSSYEQYF
>TRBV5-1|TRBJ2-5|14|.|many
TGCGCCAGCAGCTCTATACCACACCAAGAGACCCAGTACTTC
CASSSIPHQETQYF
>TRBV12-3/TRBV12-4|TRBJ1-5|15|.|.
TGTGCCAGCAGTTTAGCTCGATATAGCAATCAGCCCCAGCATTTT
CASSLARYSNQPQHF
>TRBV20-1|TRBJ1-1|16|.|many
TGCAGTGCTAGAGATCTAGGGCTCGTAATGAACACTGAAGCTTTCTTT
CSARDLGLVMNTEAFF
>TRBV25-1|TRBJ2-7|15|.|many
TGTGCCAGCAGTGTCTTTACAGGGATCTCGGACGAGCAGTACTTC
CASSVFTGISDEQYF